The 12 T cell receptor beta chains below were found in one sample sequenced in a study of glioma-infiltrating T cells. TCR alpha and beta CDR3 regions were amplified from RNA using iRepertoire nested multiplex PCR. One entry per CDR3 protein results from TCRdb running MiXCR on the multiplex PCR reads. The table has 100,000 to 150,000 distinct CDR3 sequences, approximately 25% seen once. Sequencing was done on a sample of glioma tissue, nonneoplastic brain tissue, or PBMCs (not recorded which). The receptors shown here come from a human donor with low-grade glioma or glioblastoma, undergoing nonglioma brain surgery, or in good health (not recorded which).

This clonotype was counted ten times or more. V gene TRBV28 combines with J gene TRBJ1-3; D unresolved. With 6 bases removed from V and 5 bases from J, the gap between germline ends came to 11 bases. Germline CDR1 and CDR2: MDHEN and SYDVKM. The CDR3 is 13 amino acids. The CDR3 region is CASSPTGRNTIYF. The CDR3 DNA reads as TGTGCCAGCAGCCCTACTGGGCGAAACACCATATATTTT.

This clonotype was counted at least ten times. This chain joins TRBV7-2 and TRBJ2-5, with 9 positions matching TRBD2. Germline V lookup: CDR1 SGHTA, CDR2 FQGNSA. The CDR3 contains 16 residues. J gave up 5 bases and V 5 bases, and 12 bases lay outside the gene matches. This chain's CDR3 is CASSRVAGAPLETQYF. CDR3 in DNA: TGTGCCAGCAGCCGGGTAGCGGGAGCTCCACTGGAGACCCAGTACTTC.

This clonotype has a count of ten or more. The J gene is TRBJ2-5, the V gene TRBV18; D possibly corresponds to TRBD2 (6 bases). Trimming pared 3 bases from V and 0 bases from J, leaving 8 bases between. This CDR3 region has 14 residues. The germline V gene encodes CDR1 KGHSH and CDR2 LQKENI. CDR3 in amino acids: CASSPGGNQETQYF. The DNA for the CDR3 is TGTGCCAGCTCACCTGGCGGGAACCAAGAGACCCAGTACTTC.

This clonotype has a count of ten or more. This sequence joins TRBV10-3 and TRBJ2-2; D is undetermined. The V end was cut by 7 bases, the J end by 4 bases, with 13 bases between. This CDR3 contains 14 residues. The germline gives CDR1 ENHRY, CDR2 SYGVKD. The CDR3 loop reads CAIKLTEVTGELFF. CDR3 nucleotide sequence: TGTGCCATCAAGCTGACCGAGGTCACCGGGGAGCTGTTTTTT.

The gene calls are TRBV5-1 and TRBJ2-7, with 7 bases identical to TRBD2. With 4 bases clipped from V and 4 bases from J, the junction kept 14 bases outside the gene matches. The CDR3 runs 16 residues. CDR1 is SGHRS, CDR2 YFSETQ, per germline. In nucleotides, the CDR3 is TGCGCCAGCAGCCGGAACCGGGCGGGAGACGGGTACGAGCAGTACTTC. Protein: CASSRNRAGDGYEQYF.

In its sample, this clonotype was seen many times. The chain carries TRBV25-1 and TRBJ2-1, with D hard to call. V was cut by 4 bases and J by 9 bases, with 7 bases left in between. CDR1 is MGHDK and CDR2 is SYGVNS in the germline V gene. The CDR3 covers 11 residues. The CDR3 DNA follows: TGTGCCAGCAGTGGACTGATTGAGCAGTTCTTC. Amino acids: CASSGLIEQFF.

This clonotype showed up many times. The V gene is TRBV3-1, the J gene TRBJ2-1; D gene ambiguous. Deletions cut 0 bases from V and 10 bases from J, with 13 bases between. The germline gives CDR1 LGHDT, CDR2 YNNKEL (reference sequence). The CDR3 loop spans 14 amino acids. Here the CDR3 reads CASSQDPSPREQFF. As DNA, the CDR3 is TGTGCCAGCAGCCAAGATCCCAGCCCGCGGGAGCAGTTCTTC.

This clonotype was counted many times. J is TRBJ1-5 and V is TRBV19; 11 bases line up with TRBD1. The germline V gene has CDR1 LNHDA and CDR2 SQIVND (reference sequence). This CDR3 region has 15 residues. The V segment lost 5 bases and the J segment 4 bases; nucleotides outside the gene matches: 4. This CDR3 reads CASSGTGGRNQPQHF. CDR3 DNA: TGTGCCAGTAGTGGGACAGGGGGTCGTAATCAGCCCCAGCATTTT.

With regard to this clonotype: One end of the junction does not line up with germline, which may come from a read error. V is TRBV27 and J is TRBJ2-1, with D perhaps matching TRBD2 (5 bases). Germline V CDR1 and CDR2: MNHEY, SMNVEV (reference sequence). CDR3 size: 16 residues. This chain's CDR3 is CASSLGPSRNQETQIF. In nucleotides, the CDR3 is TGTGCCAGCAGTTTGGGTCCTAGCCGAAACCAAGAGACCCAGATCTTC.

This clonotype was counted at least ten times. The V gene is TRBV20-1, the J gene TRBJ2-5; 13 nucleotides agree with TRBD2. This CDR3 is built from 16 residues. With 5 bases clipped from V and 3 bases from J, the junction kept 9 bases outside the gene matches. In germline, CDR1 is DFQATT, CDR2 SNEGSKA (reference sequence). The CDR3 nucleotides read TGCAGTGCTCCTCGGACTAGCGGGAGACCCGAAGAGACCCAGTACTTC. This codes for CSAPRTSGRPEETQYF.

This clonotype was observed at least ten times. CDR3 in amino acids: CASSDGRESTGELFF. For the CDR3, the DNA is TGTGCCAGCAGTGATGGGCGGGAGAGCACCGGGGAGCTGTTTTTT. The rearrangement uses TRBV6-4 and TRBJ2-2; 7 bases fit TRBD2. The CDR3 runs 15 residues. With 3 bases clipped from V and 4 bases from J, the junction kept 5 bases outside the gene matches. In germline, CDR1 is MRHNA, CDR2 SNTAGT.

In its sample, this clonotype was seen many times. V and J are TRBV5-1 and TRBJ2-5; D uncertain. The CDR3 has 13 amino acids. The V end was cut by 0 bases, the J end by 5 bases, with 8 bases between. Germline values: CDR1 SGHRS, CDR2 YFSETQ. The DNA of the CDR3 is TGCGCCAGCAGCTTGGAATTCGGGGAGACCCAGTACTTC. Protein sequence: CASSLEFGETQYF. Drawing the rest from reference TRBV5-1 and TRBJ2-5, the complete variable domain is KAGVTQTPRYLIKTRGQQVTLSCSPISGHRSVSWYQQTPGQGLQFLFEYFSETQRNKGNFPGRFSGRQFSNSRSEMNVSTLELGDSALYLCASSLEFGETQYFGPGTRLLVL.